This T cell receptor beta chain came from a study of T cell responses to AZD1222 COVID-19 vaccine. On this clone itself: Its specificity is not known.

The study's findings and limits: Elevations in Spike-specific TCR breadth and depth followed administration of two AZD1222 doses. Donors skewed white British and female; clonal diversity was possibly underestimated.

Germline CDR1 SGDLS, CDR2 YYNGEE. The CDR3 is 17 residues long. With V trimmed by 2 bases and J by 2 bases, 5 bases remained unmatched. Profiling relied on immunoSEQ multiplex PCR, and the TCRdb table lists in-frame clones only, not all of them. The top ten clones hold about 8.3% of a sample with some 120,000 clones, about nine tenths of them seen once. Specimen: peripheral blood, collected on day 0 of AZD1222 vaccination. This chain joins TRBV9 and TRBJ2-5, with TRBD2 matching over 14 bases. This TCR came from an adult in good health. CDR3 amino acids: CASSVGLAGVIQETQYF. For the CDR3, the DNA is TGTGCCAGCAGCGTGGGACTAGCGGGGGTGATACAAGAGACCCAGTACTTC.